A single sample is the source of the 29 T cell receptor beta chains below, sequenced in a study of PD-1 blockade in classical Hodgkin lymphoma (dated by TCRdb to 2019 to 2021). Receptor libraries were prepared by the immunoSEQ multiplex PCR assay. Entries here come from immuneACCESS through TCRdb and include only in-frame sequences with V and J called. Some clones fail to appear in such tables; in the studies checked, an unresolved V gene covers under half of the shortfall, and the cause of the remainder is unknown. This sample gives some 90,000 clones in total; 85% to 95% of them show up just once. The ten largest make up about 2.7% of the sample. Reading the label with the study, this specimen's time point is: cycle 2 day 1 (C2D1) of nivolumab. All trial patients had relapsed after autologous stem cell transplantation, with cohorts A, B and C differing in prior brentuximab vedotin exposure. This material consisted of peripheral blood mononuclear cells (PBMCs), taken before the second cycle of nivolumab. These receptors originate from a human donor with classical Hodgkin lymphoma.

The CDR3 here is CASSRGWNTGELFF. CDR3 in DNA: TGTGCCAGTAGCCGGGGCTGGAACACCGGGGAGCTGTTTTTT. The V gene is TRBV19, the J gene TRBJ2-2, with D perhaps matching TRBD1 or TRBD2 (5 bases each). In germline, CDR1 is LNHDA, CDR2 SQIVND (reference sequence). This CDR3 has 14 amino acids. With 6 bases removed from V and 1 base from J, the gap between germline ends came to 9 bases.

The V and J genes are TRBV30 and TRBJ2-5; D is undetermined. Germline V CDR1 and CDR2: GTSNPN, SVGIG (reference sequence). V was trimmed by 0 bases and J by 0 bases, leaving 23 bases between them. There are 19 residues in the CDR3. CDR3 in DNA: TGTGCCTGGAGTGTCCTCCGAGACTTGCCCTTGAGGTACCAAGAGACCCAGTACTTC. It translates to CAWSVLRDLPLRYQETQYF.

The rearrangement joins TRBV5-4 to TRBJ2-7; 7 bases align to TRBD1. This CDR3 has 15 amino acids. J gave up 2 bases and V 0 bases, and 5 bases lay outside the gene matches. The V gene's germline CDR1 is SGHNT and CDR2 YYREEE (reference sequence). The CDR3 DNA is TGTGCCAGCAGCTTGGCCGGAGGACAGGCCTACGAGCAGTACTTC. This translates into CASSLAGGQAYEQYF.

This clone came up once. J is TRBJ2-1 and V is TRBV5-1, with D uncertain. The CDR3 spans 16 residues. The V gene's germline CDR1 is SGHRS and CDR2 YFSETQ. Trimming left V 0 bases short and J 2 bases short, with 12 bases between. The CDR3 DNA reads TGCGCCAGCAGCTTGGCCGTTGCGGAGACCTACAATGAGCAGTTCTTC. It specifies CASSLAVAETYNEQFF.

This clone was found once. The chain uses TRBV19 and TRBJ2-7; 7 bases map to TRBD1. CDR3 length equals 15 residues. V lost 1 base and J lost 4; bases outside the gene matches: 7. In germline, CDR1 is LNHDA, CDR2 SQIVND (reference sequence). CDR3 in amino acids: CASSIGDSRLYEQYF. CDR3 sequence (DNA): TGTGCCAGTAGTATAGGGGACAGCCGTTTGTACGAGCAGTACTTC.

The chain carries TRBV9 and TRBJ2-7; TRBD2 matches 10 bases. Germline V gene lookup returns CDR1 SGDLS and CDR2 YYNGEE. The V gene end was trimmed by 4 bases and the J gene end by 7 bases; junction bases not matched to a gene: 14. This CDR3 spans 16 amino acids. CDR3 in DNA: TGTGCCAGCAGCTCAGGACTAGCGGAGCCCGGCGGGGAGCAGTACTTC. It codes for CASSSGLAEPGGEQYF.

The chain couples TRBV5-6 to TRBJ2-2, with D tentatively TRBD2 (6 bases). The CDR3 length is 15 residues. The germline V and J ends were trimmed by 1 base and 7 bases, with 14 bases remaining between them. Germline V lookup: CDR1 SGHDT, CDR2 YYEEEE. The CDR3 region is CASSLFRGGGGELFF. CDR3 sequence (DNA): TGTGCCAGCAGCTTGTTCCGGGGAGGCGGCGGGGAGCTGTTTTTT.

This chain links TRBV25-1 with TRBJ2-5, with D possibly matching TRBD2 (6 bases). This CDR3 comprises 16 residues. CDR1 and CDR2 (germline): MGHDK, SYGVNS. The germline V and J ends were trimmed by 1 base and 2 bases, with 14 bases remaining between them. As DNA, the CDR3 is TGTGCCAGCAGTGAATTGTTCCAGGGAGGTCAAGAGACCCAGTACTTC. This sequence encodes CASSELFQGGQETQYF.

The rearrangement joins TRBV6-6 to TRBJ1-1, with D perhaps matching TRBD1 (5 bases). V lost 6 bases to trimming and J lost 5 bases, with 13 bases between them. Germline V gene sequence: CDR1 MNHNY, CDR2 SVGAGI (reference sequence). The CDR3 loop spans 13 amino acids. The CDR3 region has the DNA TGTGCCAGCAGCGGCAGGGTTCTGACTGAAGCTTTCTTT. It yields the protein CASSGRVLTEAFF.

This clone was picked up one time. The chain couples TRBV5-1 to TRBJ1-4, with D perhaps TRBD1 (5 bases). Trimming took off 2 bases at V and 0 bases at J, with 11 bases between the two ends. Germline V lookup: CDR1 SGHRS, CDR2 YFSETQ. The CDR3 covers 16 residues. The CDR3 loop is CASSFQGRATNEKLFF. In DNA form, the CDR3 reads TGCGCCAGCAGCTTCCAGGGAAGGGCAACTAATGAAAAACTGTTTTTT. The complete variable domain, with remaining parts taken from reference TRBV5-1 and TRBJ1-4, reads KAGVTQTPRYLIKTRGQQVTLSCSPISGHRSVSWYQQTPGQGLQFLFEYFSETQRNKGNFPGRFSGRQFSNSRSEMNVSTLELGDSALYLCASSFQGRATNEKLFFGSGTQLSVL.

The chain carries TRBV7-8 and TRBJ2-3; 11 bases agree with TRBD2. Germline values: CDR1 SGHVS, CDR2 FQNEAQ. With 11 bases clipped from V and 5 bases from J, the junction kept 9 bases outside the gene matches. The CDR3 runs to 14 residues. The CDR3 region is CAGTSGVGVDTQYF. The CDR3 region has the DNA TGTGCCGGGACTAGCGGTGTCGGGGTAGATACGCAGTATTTT. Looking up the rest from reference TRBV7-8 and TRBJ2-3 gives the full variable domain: GAGVSQSPRYKVAKRGQDVALRCDPISGHVSLFWYQQALGQGPEFLTYFQNEAQLDKSGLPSDRFFAERPEGSVSTLKIQRTQQEDSAVYLCAGTSGVGVDTQYFGPGTRLTVL.

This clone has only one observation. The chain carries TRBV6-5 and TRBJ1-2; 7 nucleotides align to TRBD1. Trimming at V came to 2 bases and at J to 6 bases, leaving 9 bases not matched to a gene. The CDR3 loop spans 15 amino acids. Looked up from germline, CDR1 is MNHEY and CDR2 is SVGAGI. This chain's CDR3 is CASSYIPTGSHGYTF. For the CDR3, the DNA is TGTGCCAGCAGTTACATCCCGACAGGGTCCCATGGCTACACCTTC.

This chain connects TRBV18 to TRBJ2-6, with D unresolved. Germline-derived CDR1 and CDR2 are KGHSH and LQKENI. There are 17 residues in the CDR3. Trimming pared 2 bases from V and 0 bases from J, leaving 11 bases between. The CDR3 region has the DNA TGTGCCAGCTCACCAGCCTATCGCCGCTCTGGGGCCAACGTCCTGACTTTC. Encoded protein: CASSPAYRRSGANVLTF.

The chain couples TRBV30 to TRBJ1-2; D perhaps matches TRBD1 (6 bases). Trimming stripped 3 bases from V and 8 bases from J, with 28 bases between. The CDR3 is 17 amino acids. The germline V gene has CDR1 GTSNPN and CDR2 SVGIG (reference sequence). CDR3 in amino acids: CAWRAVPGAMRSRGYTF. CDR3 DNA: TGTGCCTGGAGGGCCGTCCCGGGGGCCATGCGTTCGAGAGGCTACACCTTC.

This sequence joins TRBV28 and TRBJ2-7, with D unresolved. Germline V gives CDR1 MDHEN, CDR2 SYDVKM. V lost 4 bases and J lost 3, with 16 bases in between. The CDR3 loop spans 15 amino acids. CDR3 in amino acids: CASSSPLLRDYEQYF. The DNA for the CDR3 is TGTGCCAGCAGTTCCCCCCTCCTTCGAGACTACGAGCAGTACTTC.

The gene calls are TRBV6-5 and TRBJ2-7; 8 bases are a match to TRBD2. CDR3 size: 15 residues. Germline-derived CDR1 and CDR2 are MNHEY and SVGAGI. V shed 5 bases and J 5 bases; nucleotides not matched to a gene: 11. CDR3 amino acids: CASSMSGSTSHEQYF. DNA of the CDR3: TGTGCCAGCAGTATGAGCGGGAGTACTTCTCACGAGCAGTACTTC.

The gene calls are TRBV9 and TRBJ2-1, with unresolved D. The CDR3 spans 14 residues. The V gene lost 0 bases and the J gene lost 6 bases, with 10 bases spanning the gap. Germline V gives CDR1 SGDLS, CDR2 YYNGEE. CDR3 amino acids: CASSVAFYGNEQFF. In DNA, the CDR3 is TGTGCCAGCAGCGTAGCATTTTATGGCAATGAGCAGTTCTTC.

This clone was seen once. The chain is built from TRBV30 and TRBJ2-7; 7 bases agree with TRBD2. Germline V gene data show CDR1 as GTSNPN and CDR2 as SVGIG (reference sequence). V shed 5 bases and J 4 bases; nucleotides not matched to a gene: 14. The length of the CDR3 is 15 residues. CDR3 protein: CAWHDGRGRAYEQYF. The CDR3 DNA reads TGTGCCTGGCACGACGGACGGGGGAGGGCGTACGAGCAGTACTTC.

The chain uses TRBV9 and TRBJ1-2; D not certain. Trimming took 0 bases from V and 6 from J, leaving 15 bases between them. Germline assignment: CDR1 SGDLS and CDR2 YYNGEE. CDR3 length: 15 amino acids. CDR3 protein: CASSVEVGPANGYTF. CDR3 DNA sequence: TGTGCCAGCAGCGTAGAGGTGGGCCCCGCGAATGGCTACACCTTC. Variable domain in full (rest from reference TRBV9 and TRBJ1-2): DSGVTQTPKHLITATGQRVTLRCSPRSGDLSVYWYQQSLDQGLQFLIQYYNGEERAKGNILERFSAQQFPDLHSELNLSSLELGDSALYFCASSVEVGPANGYTFGSGTRLTVV.

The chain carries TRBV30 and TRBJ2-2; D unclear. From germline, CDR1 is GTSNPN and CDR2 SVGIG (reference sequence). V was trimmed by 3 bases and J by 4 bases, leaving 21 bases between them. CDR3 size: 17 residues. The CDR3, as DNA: TGTGCCTGGAGAAAAAGATACGTCGGCCGAAGCACCGGGGAGCTGTTTTTT. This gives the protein CAWRKRYVGRSTGELFF.

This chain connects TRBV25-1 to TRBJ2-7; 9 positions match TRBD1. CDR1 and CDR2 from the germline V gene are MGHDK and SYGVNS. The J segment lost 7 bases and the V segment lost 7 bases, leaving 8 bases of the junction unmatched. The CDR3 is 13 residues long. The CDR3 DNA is TGTGCCAGCAACACAGGGGGCGCGTGGGAGCAGTACTTC. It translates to CASNTGGAWEQYF.

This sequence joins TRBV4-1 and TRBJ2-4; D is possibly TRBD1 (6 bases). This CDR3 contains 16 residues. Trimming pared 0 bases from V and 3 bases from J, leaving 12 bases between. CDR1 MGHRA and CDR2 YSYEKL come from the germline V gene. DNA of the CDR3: TGCGCCAGCAGCCAAGAGTGGGGGCTTGGCAAAAACATTCAGTACTTC. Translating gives CASSQEWGLGKNIQYF.

In nucleotides, the CDR3 is TGTGCCAGCAGCTTGATCGGGCCCCTCTCCTACGAGCAGTACTTC. This encodes CASSLIGPLSYEQYF. The V and J genes are TRBV5-5 and TRBJ2-7; D is ambiguous. Per germline, CDR1 SGHKS and CDR2 YYEKEE (reference sequence). The length of the CDR3 is 15 residues. Trimming stripped 1 base from V and 0 bases from J, with 11 bases between.

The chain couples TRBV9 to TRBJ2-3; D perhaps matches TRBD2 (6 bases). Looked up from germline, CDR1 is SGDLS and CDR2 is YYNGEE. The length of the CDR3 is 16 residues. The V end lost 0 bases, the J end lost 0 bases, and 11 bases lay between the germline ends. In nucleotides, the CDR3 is TGTGCCAGCAGCGTAGTACCCAGCGGGAGCACAGATACGCAGTATTTT. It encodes CASSVVPSGSTDTQYF.

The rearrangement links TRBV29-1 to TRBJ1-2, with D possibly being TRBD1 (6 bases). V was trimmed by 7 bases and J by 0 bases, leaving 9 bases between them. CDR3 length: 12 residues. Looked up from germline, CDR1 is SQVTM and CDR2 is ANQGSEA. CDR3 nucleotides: TGCAGCGCCTGGACAGCTAACTATGGCTACACCTTC. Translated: CSAWTANYGYTF.

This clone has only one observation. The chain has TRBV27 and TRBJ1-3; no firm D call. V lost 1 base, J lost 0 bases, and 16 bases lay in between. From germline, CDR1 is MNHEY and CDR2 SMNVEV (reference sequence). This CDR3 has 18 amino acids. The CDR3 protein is CASSLYSRTSYSGNTIYF. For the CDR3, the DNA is TGTGCCAGCAGTTTATACAGTAGAACCTCTTACTCTGGAAACACCATATATTTT.

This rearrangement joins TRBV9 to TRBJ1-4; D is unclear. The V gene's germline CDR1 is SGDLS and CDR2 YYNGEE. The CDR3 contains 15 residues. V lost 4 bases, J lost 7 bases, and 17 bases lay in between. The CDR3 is CASSPLGRAGEKLFF. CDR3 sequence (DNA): TGTGCCAGCAGCCCGCTGGGAAGGGCGGGTGAAAAACTGTTTTTT. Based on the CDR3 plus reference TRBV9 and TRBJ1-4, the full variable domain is DSGVTQTPKHLITATGQRVTLRCSPRSGDLSVYWYQQSLDQGLQFLIQYYNGEERAKGNILERFSAQQFPDLHSELNLSSLELGDSALYFCASSPLGRAGEKLFFGSGTQLSVL.

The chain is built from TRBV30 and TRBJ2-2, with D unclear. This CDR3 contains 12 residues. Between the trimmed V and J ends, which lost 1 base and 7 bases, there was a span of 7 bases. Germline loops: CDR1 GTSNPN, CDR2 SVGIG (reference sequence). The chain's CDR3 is CAWSEVFGELFF. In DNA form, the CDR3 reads TGTGCCTGGAGTGAAGTTTTCGGGGAGCTGTTTTTT.

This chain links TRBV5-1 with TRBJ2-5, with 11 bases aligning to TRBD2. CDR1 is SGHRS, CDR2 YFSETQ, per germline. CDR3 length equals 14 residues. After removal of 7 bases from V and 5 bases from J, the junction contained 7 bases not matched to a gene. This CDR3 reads CASSSSGRPETQYF. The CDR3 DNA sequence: TGCGCCAGCTCCTCTAGCGGGAGGCCGGAGACCCAGTACTTC.